This is a list of T cell receptor beta chains from one sample in a study of beta chain features in type 1 diabetes. Profiled with immunoSEQ multiplex PCR; TCRdb holds only in-frame clones, not every one. This repertoire shows over 700,000 clones, roughly a sixth found once; its top ten account for about 0.02%. Sequenced input: naive CD4+ T cells from blood. The receptors stem from a woman under 30 in good health. Each CDR3 is given with its conserved first and last residue.

v_gene	j_gene	CDR3aa
TRBV10-3	TRBJ2-2	CAISETGELFF
TRBV28	TRBJ1-4	CASSSPRRDTEKLFF
TRBV12-5	TRBJ2-1	CASGFFPSGYEQFF
TRBV4-2	TRBJ2-1	CASSQVAGDFNEQFF
TRBV7-3	TRBJ2-2	CASSPQGLSGELFF
TRBV7-9	TRBJ2-7	CASSLLGGASYEQYF
TRBV7-3	TRBJ2-7	CASSLFNGPSYEQYF
TRBV6-5	TRBJ2-7	CASSYGVGRSSYEQYF
TRBV7-9	TRBJ2-3	CASSPRPRTSGFTDTQYF
TRBV27	TRBJ2-3	CASSLSTVPDTQYF
TRBV29-1	TRBJ2-3	CSATRTSSTDTQYF
TRBV18	TRBJ2-3	CASSPKRELGTQYF